This T cell receptor beta chain came from a study of blood T cells in healthy people across ages. A second PCR, run for about 7 to 12 cycles, used a sample-barcoded 5' primer plus a J-beta primer mix. Each CDR3 protein gets one entry after TCRdb re-called the 5' RACE reads with MiXCR. The data contain hundreds of thousands of distinct CDR3 sequences, about 25% of them singletons. The J segment lost 6 bases and the V segment lost 0 bases, leaving 14 bases of the junction unmatched. Germline V lookup: CDR1 DFQATT, CDR2 SNEGSKA (reference sequence). The CDR3 sequence is 17 residues long. This sample was shared with a second study, whose subject was T cells of mothers and their children.

The sample was blood. V is TRBV20-1 and J is TRBJ2-3; 8 positions agree with TRBD2. The TCR originated in a boy younger than 18 in good health. The CDR3 coding sequence is TGCAGTGCTAGAGATCCCTCGGGTAGCGGGGCGTCGGATACGCAGTATTTT. This translates into CSARDPSGSGASDTQYF.